This T cell receptor (beta chain) came from a study of a mutant IDH1 vaccine in newly diagnosed glioma. Study outcomes and limitations: It was over 85% of patients that developed vaccine-induced immune responses.

As to time point: week 11, during vaccination. Every vaccine dose comprised 300 ug of mutant IDH1 20-mer peptide plus topical imiquimod. Concerning this clone: Antigen unknown.

The germline V gene has CDR1 MNHNS and CDR2 SASEGT. This CDR3 has 15 residues. V dropped 1 base and J dropped 5 bases, with 14 bases sitting between them. TCRdb's copy holds only in-frame clones and misses some; the assay was immunoSEQ multiplex PCR. The data contain 57,000 or so clones, 84% of them singletons. V and J are TRBV6-1 and TRBJ1-2, with D uncertain. Sequenced material: PBMCs, taken from a glioma patient whose treatment included an IDH1 peptide vaccine. This clonotype was sampled from a young man with glioma. In DNA, the CDR3 is TGTGCCAGCAGTGAAGTTCCGGGAAAGGTGTATGGCTACACCTTC. The encoded protein is CASSEVPGKVYGYTF.